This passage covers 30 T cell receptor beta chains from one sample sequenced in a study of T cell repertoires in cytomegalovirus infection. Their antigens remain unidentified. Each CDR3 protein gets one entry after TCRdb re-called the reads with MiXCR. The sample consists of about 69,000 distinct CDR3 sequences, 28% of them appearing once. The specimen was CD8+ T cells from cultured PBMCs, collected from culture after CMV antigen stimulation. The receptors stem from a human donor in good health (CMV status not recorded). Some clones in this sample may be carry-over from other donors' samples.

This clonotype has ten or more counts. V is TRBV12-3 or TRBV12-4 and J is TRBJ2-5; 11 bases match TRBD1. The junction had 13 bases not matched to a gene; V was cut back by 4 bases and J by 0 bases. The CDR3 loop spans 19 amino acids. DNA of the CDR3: TGTGCCAGCAGTTCCGGGGGCCGCCCGGGACAGGGGGACCAAGAGACCCAGTACTTC. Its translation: CASSSGGRPGQGDQETQYF.

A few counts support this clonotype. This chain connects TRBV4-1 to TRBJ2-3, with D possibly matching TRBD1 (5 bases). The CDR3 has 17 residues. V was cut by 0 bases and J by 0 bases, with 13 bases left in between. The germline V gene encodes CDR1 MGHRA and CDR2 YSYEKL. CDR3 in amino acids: CASSQEPTGHSTDTQYF. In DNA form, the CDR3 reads TGCGCCAGCAGCCAAGAGCCCACCGGACATAGCACAGATACGCAGTATTTT.

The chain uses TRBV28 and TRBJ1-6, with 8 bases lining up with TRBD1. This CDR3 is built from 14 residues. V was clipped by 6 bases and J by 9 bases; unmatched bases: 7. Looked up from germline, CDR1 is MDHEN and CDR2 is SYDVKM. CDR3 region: CASRTQGGRSPLHF. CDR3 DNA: TGTGCCAGCAGAACACAGGGGGGACGTTCACCCCTCCACTTT.

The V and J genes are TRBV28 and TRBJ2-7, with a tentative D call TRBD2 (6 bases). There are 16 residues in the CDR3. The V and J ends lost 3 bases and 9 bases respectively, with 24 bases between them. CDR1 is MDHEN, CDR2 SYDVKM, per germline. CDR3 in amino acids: CASSLLLEGTGTLQYF. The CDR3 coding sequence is TGTGCCAGCAGTTTGTTGCTCGAGGGGACTGGTACGTTGCAGTACTTC.

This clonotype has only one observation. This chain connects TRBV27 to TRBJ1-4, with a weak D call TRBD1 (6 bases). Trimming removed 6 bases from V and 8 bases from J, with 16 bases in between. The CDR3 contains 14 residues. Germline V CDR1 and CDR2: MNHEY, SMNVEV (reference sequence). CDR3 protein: CASSGWGAEEKLFF. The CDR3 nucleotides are TGTGCCAGCAGCGGTTGGGGGGCTGAGGAAAAACTGTTTTTT.

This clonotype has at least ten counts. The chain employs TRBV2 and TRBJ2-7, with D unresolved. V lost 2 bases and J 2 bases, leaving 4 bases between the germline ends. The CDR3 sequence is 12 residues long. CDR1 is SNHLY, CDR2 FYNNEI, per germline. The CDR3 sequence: CASSERTYEQYF. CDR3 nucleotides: TGTGCCAGCAGTGAAAGAACCTACGAGCAGTACTTC. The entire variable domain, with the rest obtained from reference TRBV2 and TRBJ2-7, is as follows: EPEVTQTPSHQVTQMGQEVILRCVPISNHLYFYWYRQILGQKVEFLVSFYNNEISEKSEIFDDQFSVERPDGSNFTLKIRSTKLEDSAMYFCASSERTYEQYFGPGTRLTVT.

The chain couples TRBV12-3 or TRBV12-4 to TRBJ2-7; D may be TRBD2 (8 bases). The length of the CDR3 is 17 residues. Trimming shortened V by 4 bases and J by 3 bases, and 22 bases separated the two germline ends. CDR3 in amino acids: CASSSPRGREVFYEQYF. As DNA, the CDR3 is TGTGCCAGCAGTTCCCCGAGGGGGCGGGAGGTATTCTACGAGCAGTACTTC.

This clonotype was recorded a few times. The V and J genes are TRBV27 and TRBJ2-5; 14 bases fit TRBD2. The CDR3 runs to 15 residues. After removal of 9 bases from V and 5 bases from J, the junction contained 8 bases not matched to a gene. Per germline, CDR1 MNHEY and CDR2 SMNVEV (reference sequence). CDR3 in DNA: TGTGCCAGTCAAGGGACTAGCGGGGGCTATGAGACCCAGTACTTC. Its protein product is CASQGTSGGYETQYF.

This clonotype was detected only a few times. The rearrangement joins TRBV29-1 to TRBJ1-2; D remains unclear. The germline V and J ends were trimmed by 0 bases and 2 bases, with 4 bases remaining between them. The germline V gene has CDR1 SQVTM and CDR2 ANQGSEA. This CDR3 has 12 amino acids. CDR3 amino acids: CSVEEGNYGYTF. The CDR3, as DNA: TGCAGCGTTGAAGAAGGGAACTATGGCTACACCTTC.

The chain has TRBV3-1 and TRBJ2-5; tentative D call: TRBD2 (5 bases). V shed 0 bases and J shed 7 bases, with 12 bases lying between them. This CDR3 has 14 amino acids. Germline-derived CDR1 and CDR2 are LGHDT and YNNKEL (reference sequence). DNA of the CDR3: TGTGCCAGCAGCCAAGAGTCAGCGGCAGGGACCCAGTACTTC. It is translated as CASSQESAAGTQYF.

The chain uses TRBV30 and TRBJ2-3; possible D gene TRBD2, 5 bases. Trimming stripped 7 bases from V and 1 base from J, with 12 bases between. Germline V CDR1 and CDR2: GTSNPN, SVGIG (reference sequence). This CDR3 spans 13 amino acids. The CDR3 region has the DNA TGTGCCTTAACGGCGAGGGGCACAGATACGCAGTATTTT. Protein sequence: CALTARGTDTQYF.

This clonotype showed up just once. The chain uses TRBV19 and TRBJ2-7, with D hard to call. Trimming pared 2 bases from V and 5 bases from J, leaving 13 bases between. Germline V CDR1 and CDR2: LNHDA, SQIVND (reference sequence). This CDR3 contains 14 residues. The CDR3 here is CASSILAQNHEQYF. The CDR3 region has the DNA TGTGCCAGTAGTATATTGGCCCAGAACCACGAGCAGTACTTC. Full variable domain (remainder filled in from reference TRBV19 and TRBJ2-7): DGGITQSPKYLFRKEGQNVTLSCEQNLNHDAMYWYRQDPGQGLRLIYYSQIVNDFQKGDIAEGYSVSREKKESFPLTVTSAQKNPTAFYLCASSILAQNHEQYFGPGTRLTVT.

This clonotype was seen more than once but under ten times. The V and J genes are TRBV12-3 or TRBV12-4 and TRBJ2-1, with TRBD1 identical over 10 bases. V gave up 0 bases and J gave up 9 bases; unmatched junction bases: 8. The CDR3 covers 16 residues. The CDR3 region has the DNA TGTGCCAGCAGTTTAGCGATCGGGACAGGGGTGAGTGAGCAGTTCTTC. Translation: CASSLAIGTGVSEQFF.

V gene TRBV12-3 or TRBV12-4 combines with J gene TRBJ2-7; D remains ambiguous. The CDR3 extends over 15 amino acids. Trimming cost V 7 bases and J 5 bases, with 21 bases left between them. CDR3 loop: CASNDRHGSIHEQYF. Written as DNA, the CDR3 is TGTGCCAGCAACGACCGTCACGGATCGATCCACGAGCAGTACTTC.

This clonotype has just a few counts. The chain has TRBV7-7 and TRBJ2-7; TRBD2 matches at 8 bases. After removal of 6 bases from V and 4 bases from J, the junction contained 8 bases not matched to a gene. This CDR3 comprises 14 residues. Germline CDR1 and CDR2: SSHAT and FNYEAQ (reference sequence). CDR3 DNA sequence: TGTGCCAGCAGTCGGACTAGCATGTCTTACGAGCAGTACTTC. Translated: CASSRTSMSYEQYF.

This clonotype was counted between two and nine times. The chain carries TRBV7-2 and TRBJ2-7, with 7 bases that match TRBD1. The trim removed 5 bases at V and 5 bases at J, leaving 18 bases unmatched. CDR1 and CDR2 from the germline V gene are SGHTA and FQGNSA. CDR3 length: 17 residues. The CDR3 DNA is TGTGCCAGCAGCCCGGCCCCTTTTTTAGGGGGCCAGGACGAGCAGTACTTC. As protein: CASSPAPFLGGQDEQYF.

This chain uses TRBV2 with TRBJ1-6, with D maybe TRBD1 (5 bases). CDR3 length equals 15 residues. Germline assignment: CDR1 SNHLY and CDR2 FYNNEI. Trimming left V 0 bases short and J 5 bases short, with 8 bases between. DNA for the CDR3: TGTGCCAGCAGTGAAGCCAGGGTGAATAATTCACCCCTCCACTTT. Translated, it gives CASSEARVNNSPLHF.

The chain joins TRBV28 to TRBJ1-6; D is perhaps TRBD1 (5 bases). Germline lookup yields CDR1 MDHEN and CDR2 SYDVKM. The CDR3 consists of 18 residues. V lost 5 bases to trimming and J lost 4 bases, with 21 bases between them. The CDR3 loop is CASSGPVTESFYNSPLHF. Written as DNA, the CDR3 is TGTGCCAGCAGTGGCCCCGTGACAGAGTCCTTTTATAATTCACCCCTCCACTTT.

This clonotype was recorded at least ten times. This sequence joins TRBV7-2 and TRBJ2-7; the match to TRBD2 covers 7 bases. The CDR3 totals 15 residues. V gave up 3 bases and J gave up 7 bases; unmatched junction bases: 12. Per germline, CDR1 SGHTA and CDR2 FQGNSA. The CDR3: CASSFVAGGSREQYF. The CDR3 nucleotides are TGTGCCAGCAGCTTCGTAGCGGGTGGGTCTCGAGAGCAGTACTTC.

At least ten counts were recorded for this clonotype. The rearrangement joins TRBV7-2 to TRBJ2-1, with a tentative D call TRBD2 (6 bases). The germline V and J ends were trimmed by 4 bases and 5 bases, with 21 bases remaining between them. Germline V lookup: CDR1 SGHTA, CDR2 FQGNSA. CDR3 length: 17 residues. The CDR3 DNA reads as TGTGCCAGCAGCTCGGCCCTACTAGCATACCCCCACAATGAGCAGTTCTTC. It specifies CASSSALLAYPHNEQFF.

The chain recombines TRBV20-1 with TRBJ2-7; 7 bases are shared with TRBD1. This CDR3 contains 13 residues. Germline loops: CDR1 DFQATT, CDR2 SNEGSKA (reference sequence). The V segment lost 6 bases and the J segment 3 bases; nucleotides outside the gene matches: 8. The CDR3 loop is CSARTGAHYEQYF. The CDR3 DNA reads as TGCAGTGCGAGAACAGGGGCGCACTACGAGCAGTACTTC.

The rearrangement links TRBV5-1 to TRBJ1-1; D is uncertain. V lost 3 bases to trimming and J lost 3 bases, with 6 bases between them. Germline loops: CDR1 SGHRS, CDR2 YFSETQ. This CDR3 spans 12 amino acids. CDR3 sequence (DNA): TGCGCCAGCAGCTCTTCGGACACTGAAGCTTTCTTT. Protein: CASSSSDTEAFF.

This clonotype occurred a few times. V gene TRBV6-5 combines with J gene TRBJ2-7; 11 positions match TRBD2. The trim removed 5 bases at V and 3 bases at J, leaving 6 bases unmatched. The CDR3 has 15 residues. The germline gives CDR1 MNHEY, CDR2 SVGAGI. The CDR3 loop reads CASSKGTSGYYEQYF. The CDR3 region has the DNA TGTGCCAGCAGTAAAGGGACTAGCGGATACTACGAGCAGTACTTC.

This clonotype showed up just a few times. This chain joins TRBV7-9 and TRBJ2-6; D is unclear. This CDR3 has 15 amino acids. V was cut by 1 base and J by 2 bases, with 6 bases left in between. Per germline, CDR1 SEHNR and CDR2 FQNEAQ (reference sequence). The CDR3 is CASSLVRAGANVLTF. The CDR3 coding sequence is TGTGCCAGCAGCTTAGTAAGGGCTGGGGCCAACGTCCTGACTTTC.

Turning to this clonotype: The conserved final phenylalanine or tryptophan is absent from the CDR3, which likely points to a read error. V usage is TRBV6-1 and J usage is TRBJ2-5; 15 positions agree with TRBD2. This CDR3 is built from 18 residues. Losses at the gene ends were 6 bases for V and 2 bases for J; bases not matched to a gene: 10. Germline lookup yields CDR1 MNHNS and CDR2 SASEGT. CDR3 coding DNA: TGTGCCAGCAGCCATTCTGGGACTAGCGGGGGGTGGCAAGAGACCCAGTACTAC. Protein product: CASSHSGTSGGWQETQYY.

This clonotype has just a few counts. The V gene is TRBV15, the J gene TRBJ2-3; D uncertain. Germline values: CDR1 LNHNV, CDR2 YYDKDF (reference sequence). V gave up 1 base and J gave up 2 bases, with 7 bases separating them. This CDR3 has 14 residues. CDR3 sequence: CATSRVAFTDTQYF. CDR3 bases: TGTGCCACCAGCAGAGTGGCCTTCACAGATACGCAGTATTTT.

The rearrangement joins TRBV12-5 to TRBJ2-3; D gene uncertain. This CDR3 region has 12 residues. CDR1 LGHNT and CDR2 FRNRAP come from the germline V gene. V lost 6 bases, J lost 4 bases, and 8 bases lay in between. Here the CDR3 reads CASGGLADTQYF. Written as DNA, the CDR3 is TGTGCTAGTGGAGGTTTGGCAGATACGCAGTATTTT.

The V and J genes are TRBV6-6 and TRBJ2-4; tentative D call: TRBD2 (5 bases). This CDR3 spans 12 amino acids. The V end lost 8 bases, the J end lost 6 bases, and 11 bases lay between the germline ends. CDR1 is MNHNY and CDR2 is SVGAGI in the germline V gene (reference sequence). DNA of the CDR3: TGTGCCAGCTGGGCGGGTATAAACATTCAGTACTTC. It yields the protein CASWAGINIQYF.

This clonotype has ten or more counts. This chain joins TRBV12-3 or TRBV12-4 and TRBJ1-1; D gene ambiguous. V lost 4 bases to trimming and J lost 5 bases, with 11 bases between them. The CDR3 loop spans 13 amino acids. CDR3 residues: CASSSGPSTEAFF. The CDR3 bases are TGTGCCAGCAGTTCGGGCCCGAGTACTGAAGCTTTCTTT.

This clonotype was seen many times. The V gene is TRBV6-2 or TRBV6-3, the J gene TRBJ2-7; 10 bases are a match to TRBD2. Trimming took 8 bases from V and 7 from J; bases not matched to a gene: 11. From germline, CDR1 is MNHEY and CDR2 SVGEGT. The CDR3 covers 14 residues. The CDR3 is CASGPRSGRAEQYF. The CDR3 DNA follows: TGTGCCAGCGGGCCCCGAAGCGGGAGGGCGGAGCAGTACTTC.